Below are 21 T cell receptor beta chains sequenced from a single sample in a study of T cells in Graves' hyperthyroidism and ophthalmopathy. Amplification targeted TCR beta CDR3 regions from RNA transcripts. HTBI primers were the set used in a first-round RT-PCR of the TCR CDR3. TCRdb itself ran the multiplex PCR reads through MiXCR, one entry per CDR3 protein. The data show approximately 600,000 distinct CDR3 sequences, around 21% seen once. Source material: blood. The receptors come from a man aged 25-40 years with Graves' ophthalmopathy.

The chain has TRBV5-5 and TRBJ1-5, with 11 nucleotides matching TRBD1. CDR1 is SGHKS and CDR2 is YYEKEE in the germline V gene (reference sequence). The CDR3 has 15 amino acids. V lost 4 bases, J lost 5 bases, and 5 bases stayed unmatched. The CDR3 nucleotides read TGTGCCAGCAGCATTGGGACAGGGGGAGATCAGCCCCAGCATTTT. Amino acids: CASSIGTGGDQPQHF.

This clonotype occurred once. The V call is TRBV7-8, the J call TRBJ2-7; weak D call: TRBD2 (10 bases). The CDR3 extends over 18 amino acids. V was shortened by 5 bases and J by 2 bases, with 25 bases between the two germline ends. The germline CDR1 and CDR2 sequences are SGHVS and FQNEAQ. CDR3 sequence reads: CASSPDRGWTSGAYEQYF. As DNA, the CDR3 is TGTGCCAGCAGCCCGGACAGGGGATGGACTAGCGGAGCCTACGAGCAGTACTTC.

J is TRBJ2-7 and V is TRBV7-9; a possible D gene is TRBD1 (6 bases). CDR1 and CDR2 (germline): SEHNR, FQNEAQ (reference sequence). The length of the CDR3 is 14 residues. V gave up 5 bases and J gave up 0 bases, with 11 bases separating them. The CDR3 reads CASSQGRTSYEQYF. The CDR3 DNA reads TGTGCCAGCAGCCAGGGGCGGACCTCCTACGAGCAGTACTTC. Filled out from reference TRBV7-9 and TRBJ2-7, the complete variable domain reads DTGVSQNPRHKITKRGQNVTFRCDPISEHNRLYWYRQTLGQGPEFLTYFQNEAQLEKSRLLSDRFSAERPKGSFSTLEIQRTEQGDSAMYLCASSQGRTSYEQYFGPGTRLTVT.

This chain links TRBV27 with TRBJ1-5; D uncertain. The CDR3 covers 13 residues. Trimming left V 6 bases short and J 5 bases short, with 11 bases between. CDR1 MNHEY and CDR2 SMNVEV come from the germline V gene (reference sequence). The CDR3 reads CASRLNRHQPQHF. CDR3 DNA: TGTGCCAGCAGGTTGAACAGACATCAGCCCCAGCATTTT.

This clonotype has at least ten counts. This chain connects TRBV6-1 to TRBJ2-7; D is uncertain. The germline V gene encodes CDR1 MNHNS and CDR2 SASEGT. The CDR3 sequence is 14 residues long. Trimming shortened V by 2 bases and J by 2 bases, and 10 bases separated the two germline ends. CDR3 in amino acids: CASSETSVPYEQYF. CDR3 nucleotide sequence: TGTGCCAGCAGTGAAACCAGCGTACCCTACGAGCAGTACTTC.

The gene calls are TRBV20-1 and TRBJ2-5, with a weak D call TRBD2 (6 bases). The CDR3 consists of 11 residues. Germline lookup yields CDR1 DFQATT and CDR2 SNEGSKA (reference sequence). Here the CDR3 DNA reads TGCAGCCTTTCTAGCGTCGAGACCCAGTACTTC. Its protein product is CSLSSVETQYF.

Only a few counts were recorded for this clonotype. The CDR3, as DNA: TGTGCCATCAGTGGGGACACCGATACGCAGTATTTT. As protein: CAISGDTDTQYF. This sequence joins TRBV10-3 and TRBJ2-3, with D perhaps TRBD1 (6 bases). The CDR3 consists of 12 residues. Germline assignment: CDR1 ENHRY and CDR2 SYGVKD. Trimming shortened V by 4 bases and J by 6 bases, and 8 bases separated the two germline ends.

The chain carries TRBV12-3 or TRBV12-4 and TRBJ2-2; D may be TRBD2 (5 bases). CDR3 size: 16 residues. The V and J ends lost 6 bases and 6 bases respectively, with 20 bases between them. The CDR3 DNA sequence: TGTGCCAGCAGCCAAGGACCTAGGAGGCTATCCGGGGAGCTGTTTTTT. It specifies CASSQGPRRLSGELFF.

DNA of the CDR3: TGTGCCAGCAGTGCGTACAGCGCGAACACCGGGGAGCTGTTTTTT. Translating gives CASSAYSANTGELFF. The rearrangement uses TRBV2 and TRBJ2-2; no reliable D call. Trimming removed 4 bases from V and 0 bases from J, with 9 bases in between. Looked up from germline, CDR1 is SNHLY and CDR2 is FYNNEI. This CDR3 has 15 residues.

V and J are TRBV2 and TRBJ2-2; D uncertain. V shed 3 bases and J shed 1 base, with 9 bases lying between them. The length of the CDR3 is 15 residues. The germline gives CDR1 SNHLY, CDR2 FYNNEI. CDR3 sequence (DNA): TGTGCCAGCAGTGAGCTAGTAGGGAACACCGGGGAGCTGTTTTTT. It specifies CASSELVGNTGELFF.

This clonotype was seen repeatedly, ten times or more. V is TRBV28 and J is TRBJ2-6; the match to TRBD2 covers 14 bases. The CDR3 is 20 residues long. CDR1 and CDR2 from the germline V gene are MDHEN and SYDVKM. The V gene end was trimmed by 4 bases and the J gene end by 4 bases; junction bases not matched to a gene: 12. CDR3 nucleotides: TGTGCCAGCAGTTACCCGTCCGGGACTAGCGGGAGTACCGGGGCCAACGTCCTGACTTTC. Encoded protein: CASSYPSGTSGSTGANVLTF. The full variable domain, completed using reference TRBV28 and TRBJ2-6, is DVKVTQSSRYLVKRTGEKVFLECVQDMDHENMFWYRQDPGLGLRLIYFSYDVKMKEKGDIPEGYSVSREKKERFSLILESASTNQTSMYLCASSYPSGTSGSTGANVLTFGAGSRLTVL.

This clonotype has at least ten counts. CDR3 sequence reads: CASSLGGETGYEQYF. CDR3 coding DNA: TGTGCCAGCAGCTTAGGAGGGGAAACTGGCTACGAGCAGTACTTC. The chain links TRBV13 to TRBJ2-7; a possible D gene is TRBD1 (5 bases). V lost 0 bases, J lost 3 bases, and 12 bases lay in between. The CDR3 extends over 15 amino acids. The germline CDR1 and CDR2 sequences are PRHDT and FYEKMQ (reference sequence).

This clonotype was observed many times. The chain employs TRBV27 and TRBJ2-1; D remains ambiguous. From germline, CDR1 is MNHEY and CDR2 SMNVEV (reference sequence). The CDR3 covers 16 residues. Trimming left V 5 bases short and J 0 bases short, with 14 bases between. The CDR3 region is CASSTSLVSSYNEQFF. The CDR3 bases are TGTGCCAGCAGTACCTCTCTAGTTAGCTCCTACAATGAGCAGTTCTTC.

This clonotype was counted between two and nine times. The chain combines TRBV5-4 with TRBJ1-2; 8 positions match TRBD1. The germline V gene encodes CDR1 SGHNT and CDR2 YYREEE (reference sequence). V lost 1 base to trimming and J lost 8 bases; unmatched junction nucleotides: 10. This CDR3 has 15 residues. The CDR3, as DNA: TGTGCCAGCAGCTTGCTCAGGGGGCGACCCAGGGGCTACACCTTC. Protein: CASSLLRGRPRGYTF.

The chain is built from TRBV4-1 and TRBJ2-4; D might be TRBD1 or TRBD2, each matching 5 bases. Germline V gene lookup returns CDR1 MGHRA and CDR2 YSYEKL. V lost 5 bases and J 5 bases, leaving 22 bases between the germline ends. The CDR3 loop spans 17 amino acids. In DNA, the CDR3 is TGCGCCAGCAGCTCCCAAGGGGCAGGGAGTCGGGAAAACATTCAGTACTTC. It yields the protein CASSSQGAGSRENIQYF.

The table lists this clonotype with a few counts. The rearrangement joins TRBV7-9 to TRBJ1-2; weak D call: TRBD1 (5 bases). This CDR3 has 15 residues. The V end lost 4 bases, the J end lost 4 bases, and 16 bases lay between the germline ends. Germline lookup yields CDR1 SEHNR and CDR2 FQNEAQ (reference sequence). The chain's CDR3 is CASSSGAGTPYGYTF. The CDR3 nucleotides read TGTGCCAGCAGCTCCGGGGCCGGGACCCCCTATGGCTACACCTTC.

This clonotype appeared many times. Here the CDR3 reads CASSLGGMREVYEQYF. The CDR3 nucleotides read TGTGCCAGCAGCTTAGGGGGGATGCGGGAGGTCTACGAGCAGTACTTC. The chain uses TRBV7-2 and TRBJ2-7; 8 bases align to TRBD2. The CDR3 consists of 16 residues. In germline, CDR1 is SGHTA, CDR2 FQGNSA. The V and J ends lost 1 base and 3 bases, in that order; junction bases with no gene match: 8.

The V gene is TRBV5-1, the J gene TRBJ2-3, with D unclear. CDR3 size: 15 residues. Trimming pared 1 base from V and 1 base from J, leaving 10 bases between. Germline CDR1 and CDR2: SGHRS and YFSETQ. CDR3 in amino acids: CASSLQGSRTDTQYF. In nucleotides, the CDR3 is TGCGCCAGCAGCTTGCAAGGTTCCCGCACAGATACGCAGTATTTT.

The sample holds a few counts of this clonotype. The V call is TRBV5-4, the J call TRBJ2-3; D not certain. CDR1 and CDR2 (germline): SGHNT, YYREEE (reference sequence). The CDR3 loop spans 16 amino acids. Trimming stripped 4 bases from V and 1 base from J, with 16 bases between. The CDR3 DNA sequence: TGTGCCAGCAGCCCTACTTCGGAGATCGGCACAGATACGCAGTATTTT. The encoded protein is CASSPTSEIGTDTQYF.

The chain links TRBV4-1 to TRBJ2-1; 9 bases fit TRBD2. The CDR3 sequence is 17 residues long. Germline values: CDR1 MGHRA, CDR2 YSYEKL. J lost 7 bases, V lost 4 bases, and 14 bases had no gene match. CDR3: CASSPAVAGDLVNEQFF. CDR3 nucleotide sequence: TGCGCCAGCAGCCCCGCCGTAGCGGGAGATCTCGTTAATGAGCAGTTCTTC.

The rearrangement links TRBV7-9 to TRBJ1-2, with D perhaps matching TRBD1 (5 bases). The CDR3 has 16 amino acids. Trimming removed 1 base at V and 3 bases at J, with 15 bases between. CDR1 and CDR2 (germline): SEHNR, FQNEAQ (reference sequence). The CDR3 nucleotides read TGTGCCAGCAGCTTAGTTGGGCCCCAGGGTGACTATGGCTACACCTTC. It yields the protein CASSLVGPQGDYGYTF. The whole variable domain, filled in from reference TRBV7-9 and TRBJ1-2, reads DTGVSQNPRHKITKRGQNVTFRCDPISEHNRLYWYRQTLGQGPEFLTYFQNEAQLEKSRLLSDRFSAERPKGSFSTLEIQRTEQGDSAMYLCASSLVGPQGDYGYTFGSGTRLTVV.